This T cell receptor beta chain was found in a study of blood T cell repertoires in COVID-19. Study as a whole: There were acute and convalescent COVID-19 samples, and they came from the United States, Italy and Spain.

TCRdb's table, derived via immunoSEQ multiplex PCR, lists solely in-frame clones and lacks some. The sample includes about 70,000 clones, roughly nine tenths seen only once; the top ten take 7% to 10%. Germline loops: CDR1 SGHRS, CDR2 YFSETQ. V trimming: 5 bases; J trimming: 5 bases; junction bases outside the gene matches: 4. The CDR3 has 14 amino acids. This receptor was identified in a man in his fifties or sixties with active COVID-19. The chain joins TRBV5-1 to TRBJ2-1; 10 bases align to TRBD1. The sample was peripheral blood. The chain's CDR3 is CASRRQGADNEQFF. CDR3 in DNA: TGCGCCAGCAGGAGACAGGGGGCCGACAATGAGCAGTTCTTC.